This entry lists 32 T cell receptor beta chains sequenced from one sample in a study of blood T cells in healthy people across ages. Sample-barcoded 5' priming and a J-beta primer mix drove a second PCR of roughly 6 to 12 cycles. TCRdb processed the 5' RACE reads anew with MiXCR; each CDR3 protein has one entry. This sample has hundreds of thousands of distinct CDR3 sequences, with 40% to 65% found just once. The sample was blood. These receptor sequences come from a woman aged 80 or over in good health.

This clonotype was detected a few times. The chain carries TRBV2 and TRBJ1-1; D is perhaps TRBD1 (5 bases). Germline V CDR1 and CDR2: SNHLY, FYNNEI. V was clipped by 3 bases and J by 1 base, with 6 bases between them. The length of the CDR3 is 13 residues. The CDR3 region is CASSEGGNTEAFF. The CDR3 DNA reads TGTGCCAGCAGTGAGGGGGGGAACACTGAAGCTTTCTTT. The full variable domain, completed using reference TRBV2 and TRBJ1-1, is EPEVTQTPSHQVTQMGQEVILRCVPISNHLYFYWYRQILGQKVEFLVSFYNNEISEKSEIFDDQFSVERPDGSNFTLKIRSTKLEDSAMYFCASSEGGNTEAFFGQGTRLTVV.

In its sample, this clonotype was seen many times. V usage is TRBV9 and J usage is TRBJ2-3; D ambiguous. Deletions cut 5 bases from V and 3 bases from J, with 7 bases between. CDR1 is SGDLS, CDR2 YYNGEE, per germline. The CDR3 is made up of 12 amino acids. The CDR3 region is CASSVGTDTQYF. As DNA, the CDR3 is TGTGCCAGCAGTGTCGGGACAGATACGCAGTATTTT.

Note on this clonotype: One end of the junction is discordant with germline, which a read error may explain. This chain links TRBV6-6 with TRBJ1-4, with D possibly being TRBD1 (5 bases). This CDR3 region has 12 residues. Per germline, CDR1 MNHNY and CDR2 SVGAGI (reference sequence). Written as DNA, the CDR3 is TGTGCCGGCAGTCGAGGGACTGAAAAACTGTTTTTT. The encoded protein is CAGSRGTEKLFF.

The CDR3 nucleotides read TGTGCCTGGAGGGGGACCAGGAGGACTGAAGCTTTCTTT. It yields the protein CAWRGTRRTEAFF. The chain uses TRBV30 and TRBJ1-1, with D tentatively TRBD1 (5 bases). In germline, CDR1 is GTSNPN, CDR2 SVGIG (reference sequence). The length of the CDR3 is 13 residues. V was cut by 3 bases and J by 5 bases, with 13 bases left in between.

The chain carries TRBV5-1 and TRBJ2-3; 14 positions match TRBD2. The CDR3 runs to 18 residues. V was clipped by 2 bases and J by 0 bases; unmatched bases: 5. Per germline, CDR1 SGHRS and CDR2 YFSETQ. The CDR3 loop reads CASSFGTSGGFSTDTQYF. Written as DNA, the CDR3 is TGCGCCAGCAGCTTCGGGACTAGCGGGGGATTTAGCACAGATACGCAGTATTTT.

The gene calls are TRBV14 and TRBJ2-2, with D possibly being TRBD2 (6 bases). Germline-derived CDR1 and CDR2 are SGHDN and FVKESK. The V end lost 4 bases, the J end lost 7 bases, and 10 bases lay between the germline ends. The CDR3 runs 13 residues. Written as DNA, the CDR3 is TGTGCCAGCAGCCGACTAGGAAGCGGGGAGCTGTTTTTT. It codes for CASSRLGSGELFF.

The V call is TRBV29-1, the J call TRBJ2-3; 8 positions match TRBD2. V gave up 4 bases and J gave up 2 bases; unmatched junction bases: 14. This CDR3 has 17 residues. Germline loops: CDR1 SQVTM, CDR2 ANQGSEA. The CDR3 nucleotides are TGCAGCGTTGGTCGAGTTTCCGGGGGGGCGAACACAGATACGCAGTATTTT. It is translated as CSVGRVSGGANTDTQYF.

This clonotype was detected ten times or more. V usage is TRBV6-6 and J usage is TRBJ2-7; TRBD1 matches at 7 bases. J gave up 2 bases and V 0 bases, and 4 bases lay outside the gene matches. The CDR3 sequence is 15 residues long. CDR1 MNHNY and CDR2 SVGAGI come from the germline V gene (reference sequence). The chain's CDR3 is CASSYSTGPTYEQYF. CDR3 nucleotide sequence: TGTGCCAGCAGTTACTCGACAGGGCCCACCTACGAGCAGTACTTC.

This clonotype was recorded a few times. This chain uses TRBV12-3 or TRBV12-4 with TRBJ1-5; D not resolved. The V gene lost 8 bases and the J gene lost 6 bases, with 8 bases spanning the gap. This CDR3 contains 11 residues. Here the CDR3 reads CASGPGQPQHF. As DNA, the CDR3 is TGTGCCAGCGGCCCGGGTCAGCCCCAGCATTTT.

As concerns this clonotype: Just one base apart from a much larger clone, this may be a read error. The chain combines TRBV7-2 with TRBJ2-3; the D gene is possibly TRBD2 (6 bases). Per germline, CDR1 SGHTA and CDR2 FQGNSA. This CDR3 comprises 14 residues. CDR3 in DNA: TGTGCCAGCAGCCTCAAGGCGGGGAGAGATGCGCAGTATTTT. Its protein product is CASSLKAGRDAQYF.

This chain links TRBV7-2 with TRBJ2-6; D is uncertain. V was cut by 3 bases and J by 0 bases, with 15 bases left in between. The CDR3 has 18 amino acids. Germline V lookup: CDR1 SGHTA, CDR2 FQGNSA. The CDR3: CASSLKDTRSSGANVLTF. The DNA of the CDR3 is TGTGCCAGCAGCTTGAAAGATACACGGAGCTCTGGGGCCAACGTCCTGACTTTC.

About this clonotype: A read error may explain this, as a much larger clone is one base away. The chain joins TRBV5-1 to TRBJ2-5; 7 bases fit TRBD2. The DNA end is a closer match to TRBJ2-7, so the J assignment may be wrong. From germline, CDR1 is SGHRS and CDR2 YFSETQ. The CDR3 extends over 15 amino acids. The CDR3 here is CASRDPRGGDREQYF. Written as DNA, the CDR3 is TGCGCCAGCAGAGATCCACGCGGGGGTGATCGCGAGCAGTACTTC.

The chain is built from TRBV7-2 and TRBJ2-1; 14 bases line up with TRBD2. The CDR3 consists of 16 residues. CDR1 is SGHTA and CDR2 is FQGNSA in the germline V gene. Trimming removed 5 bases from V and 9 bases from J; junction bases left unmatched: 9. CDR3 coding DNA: TGTGCCAGCAGCGCTCAAAGACTAGCGGGGGGGGGTGAGCAGTTCTTC. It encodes CASSAQRLAGGGEQFF. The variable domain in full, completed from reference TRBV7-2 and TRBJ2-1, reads GAGVSQSPSNKVTEKGKDVELRCDPISGHTALYWYRQSLGQGLEFLIYFQGNSAPDKSGLPSDRFSAERTGGSVSTLTIQRTQQEDSAVYLCASSAQRLAGGGEQFFGPGTRLTVL.

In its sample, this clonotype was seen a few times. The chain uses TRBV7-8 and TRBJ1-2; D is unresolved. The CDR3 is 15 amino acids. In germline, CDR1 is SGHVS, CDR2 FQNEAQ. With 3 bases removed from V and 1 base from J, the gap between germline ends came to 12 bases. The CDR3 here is CASSFREGLNYGYTF. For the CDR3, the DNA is TGTGCCAGCAGCTTCCGCGAGGGCCTTAACTATGGCTACACCTTC. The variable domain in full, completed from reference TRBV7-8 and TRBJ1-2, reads GAGVSQSPRYKVAKRGQDVALRCDPISGHVSLFWYQQALGQGPEFLTYFQNEAQLDKSGLPSDRFFAERPEGSVSTLKIQRTQQEDSAVYLCASSFREGLNYGYTFGSGTRLTVV.

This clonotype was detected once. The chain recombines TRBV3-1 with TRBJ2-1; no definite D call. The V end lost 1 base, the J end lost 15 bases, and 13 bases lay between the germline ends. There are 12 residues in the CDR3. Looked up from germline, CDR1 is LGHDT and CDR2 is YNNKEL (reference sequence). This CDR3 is CASSQVAQQRFF. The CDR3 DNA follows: TGTGCCAGCAGCCAAGTCGCTCAGCAGCGGTTCTTC.

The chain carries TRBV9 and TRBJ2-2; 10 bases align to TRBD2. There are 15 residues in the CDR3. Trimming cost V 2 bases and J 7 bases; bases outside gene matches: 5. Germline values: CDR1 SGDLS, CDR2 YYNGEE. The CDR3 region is CASSVGLAGVGELFF. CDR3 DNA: TGTGCCAGCAGCGTCGGTCTAGCGGGAGTCGGGGAGCTGTTTTTT.

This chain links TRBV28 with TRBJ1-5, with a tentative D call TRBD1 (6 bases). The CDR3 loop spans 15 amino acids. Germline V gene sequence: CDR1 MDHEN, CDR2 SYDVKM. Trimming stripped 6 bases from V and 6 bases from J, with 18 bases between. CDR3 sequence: CASRTVQGVGQPQHF. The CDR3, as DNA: TGTGCCAGCAGGACCGTACAGGGAGTCGGTCAGCCCCAGCATTTT.

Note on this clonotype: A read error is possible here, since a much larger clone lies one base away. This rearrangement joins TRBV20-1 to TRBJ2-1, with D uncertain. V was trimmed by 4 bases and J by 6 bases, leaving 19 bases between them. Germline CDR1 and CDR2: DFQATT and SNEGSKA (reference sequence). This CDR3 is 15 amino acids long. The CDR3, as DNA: TGCAGTGCTAAGAGAGTCGGGCAGTCTTTCAATGAGCAGTTCTTC. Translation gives CSAKRVGQSFNEQFF.

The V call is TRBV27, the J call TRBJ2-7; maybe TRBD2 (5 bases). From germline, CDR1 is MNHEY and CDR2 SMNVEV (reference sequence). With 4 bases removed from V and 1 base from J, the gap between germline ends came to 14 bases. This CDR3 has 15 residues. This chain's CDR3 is CASSSWISGSYEQYF. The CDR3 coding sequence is TGTGCCAGCAGTTCCTGGATCAGCGGATCCTACGAGCAGTACTTC.

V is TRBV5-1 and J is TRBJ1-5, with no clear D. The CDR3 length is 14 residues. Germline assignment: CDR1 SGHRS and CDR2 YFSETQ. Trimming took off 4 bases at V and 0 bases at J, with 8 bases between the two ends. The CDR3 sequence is CASSVSGSNQPQHF. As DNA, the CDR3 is TGCGCCAGCAGCGTGTCGGGTAGCAATCAGCCCCAGCATTTT.

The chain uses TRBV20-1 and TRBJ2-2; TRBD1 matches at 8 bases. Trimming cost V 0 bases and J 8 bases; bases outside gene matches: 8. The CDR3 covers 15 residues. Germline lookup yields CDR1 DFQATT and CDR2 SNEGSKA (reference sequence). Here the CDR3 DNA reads TGCAGTGCTAGAGATCTTCAGGGGGCCGGGGGGGAGCTGTTTTTT. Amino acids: CSARDLQGAGGELFF.

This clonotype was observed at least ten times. The CDR3 region is CASSFGLAGNIQYF. For the CDR3, the DNA is TGCGCCAGCAGCTTCGGACTAGCGGGTAACATTCAGTACTTC. V gene TRBV5-1 combines with J gene TRBJ2-4; 11 positions match TRBD2. Looked up from germline, CDR1 is SGHRS and CDR2 is YFSETQ. The CDR3 covers 14 residues. With V trimmed by 2 bases and J by 7 bases, 2 bases remained unmatched.

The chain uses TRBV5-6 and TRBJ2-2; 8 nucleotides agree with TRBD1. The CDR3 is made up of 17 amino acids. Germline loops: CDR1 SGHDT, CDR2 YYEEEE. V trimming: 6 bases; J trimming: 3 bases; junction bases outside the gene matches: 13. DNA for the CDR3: TGTGCCAGCACCTCGTCCCGGGACAGGCGATACACCGGGGAGCTGTTTTTT. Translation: CASTSSRDRRYTGELFF.

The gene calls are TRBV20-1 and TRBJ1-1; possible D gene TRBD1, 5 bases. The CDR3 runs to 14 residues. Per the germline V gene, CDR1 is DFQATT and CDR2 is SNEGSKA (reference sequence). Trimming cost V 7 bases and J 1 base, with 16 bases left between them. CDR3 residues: CSVGWGGSNTEAFF. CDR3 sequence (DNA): TGCAGTGTGGGTTGGGGGGGGTCGAACACTGAAGCTTTCTTT.

The CDR3 loop reads CASSKAGEGNYGYTF. For the CDR3, the DNA is TGCGCCAGCAGCAAGGCGGGTGAGGGAAACTATGGCTACACCTTC. The rearrangement uses TRBV4-3 and TRBJ1-2; D is undetermined. V lost 5 bases and J 2 bases, leaving 15 bases between the germline ends. There are 15 residues in the CDR3. Germline loops: CDR1 LGHNA, CDR2 YSLEER.

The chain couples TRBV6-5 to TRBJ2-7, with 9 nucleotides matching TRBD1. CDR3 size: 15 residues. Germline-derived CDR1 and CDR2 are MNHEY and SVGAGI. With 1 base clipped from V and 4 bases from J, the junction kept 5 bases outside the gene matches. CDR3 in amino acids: CASSYWGQGNYEQYF. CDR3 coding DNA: TGTGCCAGCAGTTACTGGGGACAGGGTAATTACGAGCAGTACTTC.

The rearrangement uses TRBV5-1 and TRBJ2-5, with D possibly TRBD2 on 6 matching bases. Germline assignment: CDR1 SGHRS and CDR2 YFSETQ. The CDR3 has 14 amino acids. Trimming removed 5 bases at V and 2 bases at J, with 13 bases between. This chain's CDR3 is CASSRAGSQETQYF. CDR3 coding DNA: TGCGCCAGCAGTCGAGCGGGTTCTCAAGAGACCCAGTACTTC.

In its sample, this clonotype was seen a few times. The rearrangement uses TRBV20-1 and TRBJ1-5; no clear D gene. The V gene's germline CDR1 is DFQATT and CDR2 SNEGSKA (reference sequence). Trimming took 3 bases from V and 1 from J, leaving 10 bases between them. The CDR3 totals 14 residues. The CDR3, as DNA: TGCAGTGCTAGGGGTTCGGGGAGCAATCAGCCCCAGCATTTT. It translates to CSARGSGSNQPQHF.

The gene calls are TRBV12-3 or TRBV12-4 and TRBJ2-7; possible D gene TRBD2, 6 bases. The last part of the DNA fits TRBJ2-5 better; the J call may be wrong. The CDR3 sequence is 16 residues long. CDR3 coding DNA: TGTGCCAGCAGCCTCGGGGGAGTGTTGACCATGGGGACCCAGTACTTC. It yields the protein CASSLGGVLTMGTQYF.

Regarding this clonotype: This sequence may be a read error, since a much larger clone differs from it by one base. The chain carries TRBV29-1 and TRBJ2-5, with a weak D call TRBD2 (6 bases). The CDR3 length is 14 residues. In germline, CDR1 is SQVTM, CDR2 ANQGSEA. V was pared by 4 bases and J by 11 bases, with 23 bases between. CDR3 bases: TGCAGCGTTGCGGGACTGATGGAACGCAATGAGCAGTACTTC. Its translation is CSVAGLMERNEQYF.

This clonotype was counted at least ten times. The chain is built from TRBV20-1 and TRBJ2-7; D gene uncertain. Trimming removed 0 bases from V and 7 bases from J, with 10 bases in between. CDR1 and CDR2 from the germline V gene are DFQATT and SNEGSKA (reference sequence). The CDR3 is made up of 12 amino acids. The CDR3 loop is CSARDLGQEQYF. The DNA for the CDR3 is TGCAGTGCTAGAGATTTGGGTCAGGAGCAGTACTTC.

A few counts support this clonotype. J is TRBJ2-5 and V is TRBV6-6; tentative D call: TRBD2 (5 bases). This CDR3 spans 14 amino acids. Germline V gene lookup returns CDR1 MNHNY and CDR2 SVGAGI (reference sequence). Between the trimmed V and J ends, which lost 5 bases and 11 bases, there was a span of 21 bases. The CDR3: CASSDKGENNEQYF. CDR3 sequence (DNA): TGTGCCAGCAGTGACAAGGGAGAAAACAATGAGCAGTACTTC.